Listed below are T cell receptor beta chains from one sample, sequenced in a study of cytomegalovirus exposure and HLA in healthy donors. The table came from immunoSEQ multiplex PCR; TCRdb's copy has only in-frame clones and leaves some out. This table has over 200,000 clones, over 80% appearing once. Sequenced: PBMCs. These receptors all stem from a woman aged 18-29 years in good health and CMV-seronegative. The CDR3 runs from the conserved cysteine through the conserved F or W. Clone size is stated in some rows and not others, as once, few, many or a class when expanded.

size | J | V | CDR3
- | TRBJ2-7 | TRBV2 | CASSVNQQGYEQYF
- | TRBJ2-7 | TRBV28 | CASRTPAAHEQYF
- | TRBJ1-2 | TRBV7-2 | CASSLTTANYGYTF
- | TRBJ1-2 | TRBV6-5 | CASSYSFTGTNYGYTF
- | TRBJ2-5 | TRBV5-1 | CASSKELLTGYETQYF
- | TRBJ2-2 | TRBV4-1 | CASSSGLAGGPRNTGELFF
- | TRBJ1-2 | TRBV4-1 | CASSRPGQAYGYTF
- | TRBJ1-2 | TRBV5-6 | CASSGYLGTENYGYTF
- | TRBJ2-1 | TRBV4-1 | CASSQDKEVVSYNEQFF
once | TRBJ1-5 | TRBV2 | CASSEGREPQHF
- | TRBJ2-2 | TRBV7-8 | CASSLQGLNTGELFF
- | TRBJ2-3 | TRBV30 | CAWNSDGMSTDTQYF
- | TRBJ2-3 | TRBV29-1 | CSVDPNRDRGRLQYF
- | TRBJ1-1 | TRBV28 | CASSFENMNTEAFF
- | TRBJ2-5 | TRBV19 | CASSIVGTGRETQYF
- | TRBJ2-1 | TRBV28 | CASSLPSGRRHEQFF
- | TRBJ2-3 | TRBV2 | CASSEDPAQDTQYF
- | TRBJ2-7 | TRBV2 | CASSEDQGFGEQYF
- | TRBJ1-2 | TRBV9 | CASSPGESTPNYGYTF
few | TRBJ1-5 | TRBV28 | CASGSGGNQPQHF
- | TRBJ2-7 | TRBV28 | CASSLSASGTYEQYF
- | TRBJ1-1 | TRBV5-1 | CASSLYGEFNTEAFF
- | TRBJ1-5 | TRBV2 | CASGGQGYQPQHF
- | TRBJ1-2 | TRBV9 | CASSVASGADYGYTF
- | TRBJ2-1 | TRBV2 | CASTFGTGYNEQFF
- | TRBJ1-4 | TRBV6-5 | CASSYQGRDNEKLFF
- | TRBJ1-1 | TRBV6-4 | CASRAGEYTEAFF
- | TRBJ2-2 | TRBV18 | CASSPRDRNTGELFF
few | TRBJ1-2 | TRBV4-1 | CASSQPKPHGYTF
- | TRBJ2-2 | TRBV27 | CASSLRTSGSGTGELFF
- | TRBJ1-4 | TRBV6-5 | CASSYSGLPNEKLFF
- | TRBJ1-2 | TRBV2 | CASSKRDRANYGYTF
once | TRBJ2-2 | TRBV2 | CASSVEEMARVPNTGELFF
- | TRBJ2-5 | TRBV6-4 | CASSPTGRETQYF
few | TRBJ1-1 | TRBV7-8 | CASSSDRDGSNTEAFF
- | TRBJ1-1 | TRBV4-1 | CASSHPLEGQAFF
- | TRBJ2-5 | TRBV18 | CASSPIGREETQYF
- | TRBJ2-1 | TRBV2 | CASRGGGVYNEQFF
once | TRBJ2-1 | TRBV5-1 | CASSSLTGGAYNEQFF
- | TRBJ1-1 | TRBV6-6 | CASSSGQGANTEAFF
- | TRBJ2-5 | TRBV9 | CASSVGLAASETQYF
- | TRBJ2-7 | TRBV5-6 | CASSFSLTGQVYEQYF
- | TRBJ1-1 | TRBV2 | CASRSQQGYTEAFF
once | TRBJ2-3 | TRBV27 | CASRTLSLAASTDTQYF
- | TRBJ2-7 | TRBV9 | CASSLASGTDNYEQYF
- | TRBJ2-7 | TRBV2 | CASRPDYEQYF
- | TRBJ1-1 | TRBV29-1 | CSHPGLGTEAFF
- | TRBJ1-1 | TRBV2 | CASEAGDTEAFF